What follows describes a single T cell receptor (beta chain). The target of this receptor is not known. Base qualities are not at hand, and no much larger clone is one base apart. Library preparation employed 5' RACE. The run used an Illumina HiSeq 2500. A second PCR of about 6 to 11 cycles was performed with a sample-barcoded 5' primer and a J-beta primer mix. Each TCR beta cDNA molecule received a unique molecular identifier from a template-switch 5' adaptor carrying 12 random nucleotides. Each sample yielded at least 2.5 million CDR3-containing paired-end reads. The Mint cDNA synthesis kit, primed by a TRBC-specific oligonucleotide, was used to synthesize first-strand cDNA from all RNA. Following uracil-DNA glycosylase treatment, all cDNA underwent a first 18-cycle PCR with the universal primers M1SS and BC2_uni_R. In the authors' own workflow: For normalization, 1 million high-quality reads, each with a distinct molecular identifier, were randomly selected from each sample. Instead of being binned into consensus sequences, reads that shared molecular identifiers were thrown out. CDR3 identification, clonotype clustering and error correction used MiTCR with a Q25 quality threshold and the strictest error-elimination algorithm. Lower-bound total TCR beta diversity was estimated with a nonparametric unseen species model using Euler transformation. TCRdb's own reprocessing of the public reads used fastp at Q25 and MiXCR and kept productive beta chains. Each CDR3 protein gets just one entry, which takes the most common genes and DNA from the rows behind it. Here the V and J calls rest on TCRdb's processing, not on the authors' analysis. For this sample there are approximately 800,000 distinct CDR3 sequences; 40% to 65% appear just once. Around 40% of the sample is taken by the ten largest.

This sample stems from a study of blood T cells in healthy people across ages (dated by TCRdb to between 2015 and 2017). Background on the whole study: In model experiments, roughly one uniquely barcoded TCR beta cDNA molecule per two T cells was captured by template switching. For two donors (one aged 18 to 30 and one aged 80 or older), the study analyzed two additional independent replicas of 1 million unique cDNA reads from the same blood draw. The study measured age-related changes in TCR beta repertoire diversity using deep sequencing normalized with unique cDNA molecular identifiers. To avoid experimental bias, donors of different ages were spread randomly across the sequencing lanes. Four age groups were formed from the donors: young (average approximately 15 years), middle-aged (just under 40), aged (roughly 59) and long-lived (82).

A distance of 6 bases separates the germline ends of V and J, which lose 4 bases and 8 bases respectively. There are 11 amino acids in the CDR3, from cysteine to phenylalanine inclusive. The DNA shown is the 33-base CDR3, in frame from base 1. The donors were roughly 39 Caucasian individuals from Russia, aged 6 to 90 years, who were systemically healthy. Each donor gave around 9.8 milliliters of peripheral blood, collected into EDTA-treated Vacutainer tubes. Ficoll-Paque density-gradient centrifugation was used to isolate PBMCs, with at least 6 million per sample. Total RNA, at least 6 micrograms per sample, was extracted from PBMCs with Trizol reagent. For every donor, flow cytometry on a PBMC aliquot measured the percentage of naive CD45RAhigh/CD27high T cells. The paper's findings and limits, for the study overall: Observed TCR beta diversity per million T cells fell roughly linearly with age, and a significant reduction was already apparent by age about 43. Since profiling was done on bulk unsorted PBMCs, naive and antigen-experienced compartments could not be conclusively compared. Estimates of total diversity from one million sequenced T cells were regarded as lower bounds and underestimates. There was a strong correlation between observed TCR beta diversity and the percentage of naive T cells measured by flow cytometry. The CMV infection status of donors was not known, potentially confounding age-related changes in expanded clonotypes. Compared with the aged group, the long-lived group had more naive CD4+ T cells, fewer expanded clones and increased TCR diversity, suggesting age selection.

The origin of this receptor is an elderly man in good health. The rearranged segments are TRBV12-3 or TRBV12-4 and TRBJ2-1; the D gene is possibly TRBD2, with 6 bases matching. Sequenced material: blood. CDR3 reads: CASSWGDEQFF. The nucleotide sequence reads as follows: TGTGCCAGCAGTTGGGGGGATGAGCAGTTCTTC.